What follows are 25 T cell receptor beta chains derived from one specimen sequenced in a study of blood T cell repertoires in COVID-19. The data were produced by immunoSEQ multiplex PCR, yet TCRdb's version contains in-frame clones alone and is incomplete. Among about 170,000 clones listed, 84% were seen once. Material: peripheral blood. Every receptor here comes from a man between 35 and 55 years old who had recovered from COVID-19.

The chain employs TRBV9 and TRBJ2-7; 9 nucleotides align to TRBD2. J was trimmed by 1 base and V by 1 base; bases with no gene match: 9. Germline values: CDR1 SGDLS, CDR2 YYNGEE. This CDR3 has 17 residues. The CDR3 region is CASSVNSRGGGSYEQYF. The CDR3 region has the DNA TGTGCCAGCAGCGTAAACTCGCGGGGGGGCGGGTCCTACGAGCAGTACTTC. The whole variable domain, filled in from reference TRBV9 and TRBJ2-7, reads DSGVTQTPKHLITATGQRVTLRCSPRSGDLSVYWYQQSLDQGLQFLIQYYNGEERAKGNILERFSAQQFPDLHSELNLSSLELGDSALYFCASSVNSRGGGSYEQYFGPGTRLTVT.

This chain uses TRBV7-9 with TRBJ2-1; TRBD2 matches 8 bases. The CDR3 spans 17 residues. Germline assignment: CDR1 SEHNR and CDR2 FQNEAQ (reference sequence). Unmatched junction bases numbered 8, after V lost 2 bases and J lost 2 bases. The CDR3 nucleotides are TGTGCCAGCAGCTTACCAAACCGACTAGCGCCCTACAATGAGCAGTTCTTC. This translates into CASSLPNRLAPYNEQFF.

V gene TRBV7-9 combines with J gene TRBJ2-2; 7 bases align to TRBD1. The germline CDR1 and CDR2 sequences are SEHNR and FQNEAQ (reference sequence). Trimming at V came to 5 bases and at J to 7 bases, leaving 7 bases not matched to a gene. There are 14 residues in the CDR3. The CDR3 region is CASSSDRASGELFF. CDR3 sequence (DNA): TGTGCCAGCAGCAGCGACAGGGCCAGCGGGGAGCTGTTTTTT.

The chain links TRBV7-2 to TRBJ2-2; 12 bases match TRBD2. The V gene end was trimmed by 5 bases and the J gene end by 7 bases; junction bases not matched to a gene: 11. CDR1 is SGHTA, CDR2 FQGNSA, per germline. The CDR3 extends over 17 amino acids. The DNA of the CDR3 is TGTGCCAGCAGCCCCCGACTAGCGGGGGCCCTAAGCGGGGAGCTGTTTTTT. It translates to CASSPRLAGALSGELFF. Variable domain in full (rest from reference TRBV7-2 and TRBJ2-2): GAGVSQSPSNKVTEKGKDVELRCDPISGHTALYWYRQSLGQGLEFLIYFQGNSAPDKSGLPSDRFSAERTGGSVSTLTIQRTQQEDSAVYLCASSPRLAGALSGELFFGEGSRLTVL.

V and J are TRBV11-3 and TRBJ2-3; no reliable D call. This CDR3 has 14 amino acids. With 1 base removed from V and 6 bases from J, the gap between germline ends came to 11 bases. The germline V gene encodes CDR1 SGHNT and CDR2 YENEEA. CDR3 in DNA: TGTGCCAGCAGCTTAGGAGGCGCCGAGGATACGCAGTATTTT. This sequence encodes CASSLGGAEDTQYF.

A single count supports this clone. The J gene is TRBJ1-1, the V gene TRBV6-1; D remains ambiguous. Germline V CDR1 and CDR2: MNHNS, SASEGT. V was shortened by 3 bases and J by 1 base, with 9 bases between the two germline ends. CDR3 length: 14 amino acids. CDR3: CASSEGQENTEAFF. The CDR3 DNA sequence: TGTGCCAGCAGTGAGGGCCAGGAGAACACTGAAGCTTTCTTT.

The chain combines TRBV7-2 with TRBJ2-3, with D unresolved. Germline V gene lookup returns CDR1 SGHTA and CDR2 FQGNSA. Trimming took off 4 bases at V and 3 bases at J, with 11 bases between the two ends. This CDR3 is built from 14 residues. The CDR3 coding sequence is TGTGCCAGCAGCTCGTCGGGTCGTACAGATACGCAGTATTTT. It is translated as CASSSSGRTDTQYF.

The chain has TRBV6-6 and TRBJ2-7, with TRBD1 matching 9 bases. This CDR3 has 14 amino acids. With 2 bases clipped from V and 6 bases from J, the junction kept 5 bases outside the gene matches. The germline V gene encodes CDR1 MNHNY and CDR2 SVGAGI (reference sequence). The CDR3 DNA reads as TGTGCCAGCAGTTACCCTGGACAGGGGAGCGAGCAGTACTTC. This codes for CASSYPGQGSEQYF.

CDR3 protein: CASSPAGATNEKLFF. The CDR3 DNA reads TGTGCCAGCTCACCGGCAGGTGCAACTAATGAAAAACTGTTTTTT. This chain uses TRBV18 with TRBJ1-4; D remains unclear. Looked up from germline, CDR1 is KGHSH and CDR2 is LQKENI. This CDR3 comprises 15 residues. The ends were cut back, 3 bases at V and 0 bases at J, with 8 bases in the middle.

This chain connects TRBV7-8 to TRBJ2-7, with 9 bases matching TRBD1. The CDR3 extends over 15 amino acids. The germline gives CDR1 SGHVS, CDR2 FQNEAQ. The ends lost 5 bases at V and 0 bases at J; junction bases unmatched: 5. CDR3 sequence reads: CASSDRTGVSYEQYF. The CDR3 DNA is TGTGCCAGCAGCGACAGGACAGGGGTCTCCTACGAGCAGTACTTC.

This rearrangement joins TRBV7-2 to TRBJ1-2; the D gene is possibly TRBD1 (5 bases). Germline lookup yields CDR1 SGHTA and CDR2 FQGNSA. This CDR3 is 16 amino acids long. With 1 base removed from V and 3 bases from J, the gap between germline ends came to 15 bases. CDR3 in amino acids: CASSLVFRGDDYGYTF. CDR3 nucleotides: TGTGCCAGCAGCTTAGTTTTTCGGGGGGATGACTATGGCTACACCTTC.

The V call is TRBV6-6, the J call TRBJ1-1; 9 positions agree with TRBD1. J gave up 4 bases and V 6 bases, and 3 bases lay outside the gene matches. Per germline, CDR1 MNHNY and CDR2 SVGAGI (reference sequence). The CDR3 consists of 13 residues. The CDR3 sequence: CASRGTGSTEAFF. The CDR3 DNA reads TGTGCCAGCAGGGGGACAGGGAGCACTGAAGCTTTCTTT.

This clone was seen more than once but under ten times. The chain links TRBV4-2 to TRBJ2-7, with TRBD2 matching over 7 bases. V was pared by 0 bases and J by 6 bases, with 8 bases of the junction left unmatched. Germline V gene sequence: CDR1 LGHNA, CDR2 YNFKEQ. The CDR3 loop spans 15 amino acids. This chain's CDR3 is CASSQDPGGYSEQYF. As DNA, the CDR3 is TGTGCCAGCAGCCAAGACCCGGGAGGTTACTCCGAGCAGTACTTC.

This clone was counted once. The chain has TRBV10-3 and TRBJ2-7; the D gene is possibly TRBD2 (6 bases). CDR3 length: 15 residues. The V gene lost 0 bases and the J gene lost 2 bases, with 11 bases spanning the gap. The germline V gene encodes CDR1 ENHRY and CDR2 SYGVKD. CDR3 DNA: TGTGCCATCAGTGAGTCGCGGGGTTCAACCTACGAGCAGTACTTC. It is translated as CAISESRGSTYEQYF.

The V and J genes are TRBV7-3 and TRBJ2-1; 8 nucleotides agree with TRBD2. Germline V CDR1 and CDR2: SGHTA, FQGTGA. The junction had 8 bases not matched to a gene; V was cut back by 1 base and J by 9 bases. This CDR3 spans 15 amino acids. CDR3 sequence reads: CASSLMRGSGGEQFF. The CDR3 region has the DNA TGTGCCAGCAGCTTAATGCGGGGCAGCGGGGGTGAGCAGTTCTTC.

This clone was detected once. This chain joins TRBV7-9 and TRBJ2-7; the D gene is possibly TRBD1 (5 bases). The CDR3 extends over 15 amino acids. Looked up from germline, CDR1 is SEHNR and CDR2 is FQNEAQ (reference sequence). The V end was cut by 5 bases, the J end by 0 bases, with 14 bases between. The CDR3 loop is CASSQFIDSSYEQYF. The CDR3 region has the DNA TGTGCCAGCAGCCAATTTATCGACAGCTCCTACGAGCAGTACTTC.

V is TRBV19 and J is TRBJ2-1; 8 bases are a match to TRBD2. Looked up from germline, CDR1 is LNHDA and CDR2 is SQIVND (reference sequence). CDR3 length: 15 amino acids. The V gene end was trimmed by 5 bases and the J gene end by 0 bases; junction bases not matched to a gene: 3. The CDR3 here is CASSLLAASYNEQFF. The CDR3 DNA reads TGTGCCAGTAGTTTACTAGCGGCCTCCTACAATGAGCAGTTCTTC.

This chain connects TRBV7-2 to TRBJ2-3, with 12 bases matching TRBD2. V was clipped by 3 bases and J by 2 bases; unmatched bases: 6. CDR3 length: 17 residues. The germline V gene has CDR1 SGHTA and CDR2 FQGNSA. This CDR3 is CASSFPSGGVNTDTQYF. The CDR3, as DNA: TGTGCCAGCAGCTTCCCTAGCGGGGGGGTGAACACAGATACGCAGTATTTT.

J is TRBJ2-1 and V is TRBV7-9; 12 bases map to TRBD2. CDR1 is SEHNR and CDR2 is FQNEAQ in the germline V gene (reference sequence). The V segment lost 5 bases and the J segment 10 bases; nucleotides outside the gene matches: 12. The CDR3 totals 16 residues. CDR3 coding DNA: TGTGCCAGCAGCCCCCAGACTAGCGGGGGCCTGGTGGAGCAGTTCTTC. Its protein is CASSPQTSGGLVEQFF.

The chain links TRBV9 to TRBJ2-2; unclear D gene. The V end was cut by 3 bases, the J end by 1 base, with 7 bases between. In germline, CDR1 is SGDLS, CDR2 YYNGEE. The CDR3 has 14 amino acids. Here the CDR3 reads CASSARQNTGELFF. The CDR3 coding sequence is TGTGCCAGCAGCGCCCGACAGAACACCGGGGAGCTGTTTTTT.

The chain has TRBV5-4 and TRBJ2-5; D gene ambiguous. The CDR3 sequence is 15 residues long. Germline loops: CDR1 SGHNT, CDR2 YYREEE (reference sequence). V lost 0 bases and J lost 2, with 11 bases in between. The CDR3 loop is CASSLGVSQQETQYF. The DNA of the CDR3 is TGTGCCAGCAGCTTGGGAGTTAGCCAGCAAGAGACCCAGTACTTC. Filled out from reference TRBV5-4 and TRBJ2-5, the complete variable domain reads ETGVTQSPTHLIKTRGQQVTLRCSSQSGHNTVSWYQQALGQGPQFIFQYYREEENGRGNFPPRFSGLQFPNYSSELNVNALELDDSALYLCASSLGVSQQETQYFGPGTRLLVL.

This clone was counted between two and nine times. This chain links TRBV11-2 with TRBJ2-2, with D possibly matching TRBD2 (6 bases). Between the trimmed V and J ends, which lost 1 base and 5 bases, there was a span of 14 bases. The germline gives CDR1 SGHAT, CDR2 FQNNGV. The CDR3 is made up of 16 amino acids. CDR3 protein: CASSLAGVVRTGELFF. The CDR3 coding sequence is TGTGCCAGCAGCTTAGCGGGAGTAGTAAGGACCGGGGAGCTGTTTTTT. The complete variable domain, with remaining parts taken from reference TRBV11-2 and TRBJ2-2, reads EAGVAQSPRYKIIEKRQSVAFWCNPISGHATLYWYQQILGQGPKLLIQFQNNGVVDDSQLPKDRFSAERLKGVDSTLKIQPAKLEDSAVYLCASSLAGVVRTGELFFGEGSRLTVL.

The chain links TRBV27 to TRBJ1-5, with TRBD1 identical over 11 bases. The germline V gene encodes CDR1 MNHEY and CDR2 SMNVEV (reference sequence). J lost 2 bases, V lost 6 bases, and 6 bases had no gene match. The CDR3 contains 16 residues. The CDR3 reads CASRPWGQGGNQPQHF. In DNA, the CDR3 is TGTGCCAGCAGGCCCTGGGGACAGGGGGGCAATCAGCCCCAGCATTTT.

The count of this clone is one. This chain joins TRBV10-3 and TRBJ2-5, with 9 bases lining up with TRBD2. With 5 bases clipped from V and 2 bases from J, the junction kept 9 bases outside the gene matches. The CDR3 has 16 amino acids. Germline CDR1 is ENHRY and CDR2 is SYGVKD. CDR3 sequence: CAISFLSGGRQETQYF. The CDR3 nucleotides are TGTGCCATCAGTTTTCTTAGCGGGGGAAGGCAAGAGACCCAGTACTTC.

The chain employs TRBV7-6 and TRBJ2-1, with 8 bases identical to TRBD2. CDR1 and CDR2 (germline): SGHVS, FNYEAQ. Germline trimming cut 4 bases from V and 2 bases from J; bases unmatched to any gene: 4. This CDR3 has 15 amino acids. The CDR3 sequence: CASSSIAGPYNEQFF. The CDR3 DNA sequence: TGTGCCAGCAGCTCGATAGCGGGGCCCTACAATGAGCAGTTCTTC.